What follows describes a single T cell receptor beta chain. What it binds is not known. CDR1 is LGHDT, CDR2 YNNKEL, per germline (reference sequence). J lost 8 bases, V lost 0 bases, and 7 bases had no gene match. This CDR3 spans 16 amino acids. Second doses that came at about 4 or about 12 weeks were put together. This sample is drawn from a study of T cell responses to AZD1222 COVID-19 vaccine. General study points: It was only a handful of AZD1222 recipients who were seropositive at baseline. The reported proportion of spike-specific TCRs targeting unmutated variant regions was nearly half. The donors showed a predominance of white British ancestry and of females, with possible underestimation of clonal diversity.

TCRdb's table, derived via immunoSEQ multiplex PCR, lists solely in-frame clones and lacks some. Of fewer than 110,000 clones in the sample, 90% to 95% are singletons; the top ten hold roughly 6.2%. The rearrangement uses TRBV3-1 (or the pseudogene TRBV3-2) and TRBJ2-1; 10 bases align to TRBD2. The source material was peripheral blood, sampled 28 days after the second AZD1222 dose. This clonotype was obtained from an adult who received the AZD1222 COVID-19 vaccine. CDR3 sequence (DNA): TGTGCCAGCAGCCAAGATAGCAGCGGGGGGGCCCATGAGCAGTTCTTC. Translating gives CASSQDSSGGAHEQFF.